The 6 T cell receptor beta chains below all came from one sample that was sequenced in a study of shared clonotypes between healthy human individuals. The naive CD8 subset, CD45RO-negative cells positively selected for CCR7, excluded terminally differentiated effector memory CD45RA+ cells. Sequencing was performed with immunoSEQ multiplex PCR; in TCRdb, only in-frame clones are kept and a portion is missing. This sample yields some 2,000,000 clones, of which less than 95% are seen a single time; approximately 1.2% belongs to the top ten. The sequenced material came from naive CD8+ T cells sorted from blood. The receptors shown here come from a man aged 18 to 30 in good health.

V usage is TRBV9 and J usage is TRBJ1-1; D is unresolved. V was shortened by 4 bases and J by 4 bases, with 11 bases between the two germline ends. Germline V gene lookup returns CDR1 SGDLS and CDR2 YYNGEE. CDR3 length: 13 amino acids. CDR3 loop: CASSFRWGTEAFF. CDR3 coding DNA: TGTGCCAGCAGCTTCAGGTGGGGCACTGAAGCTTTCTTT. The full variable domain, rest sourced from reference TRBV9 and TRBJ1-1, is DSGVTQTPKHLITATGQRVTLRCSPRSGDLSVYWYQQSLDQGLQFLIQYYNGEERAKGNILERFSAQQFPDLHSELNLSSLELGDSALYFCASSFRWGTEAFFGQGTRLTVV.

The chain carries TRBV25-1 and TRBJ2-5; D unresolved. In germline, CDR1 is MGHDK, CDR2 SYGVNS. The CDR3 sequence is 12 residues long. Trimming stripped 0 bases from V and 5 bases from J, with 4 bases between. The CDR3 sequence is CASSEYGETQYF. In DNA, the CDR3 is TGTGCCAGCAGTGAATATGGGGAGACCCAGTACTTC.

Comments on this clone: Other DNA sequences within the sample encode an identical CDR3. This CDR3 reads CASSLGGGEQYF. In nucleotides, the CDR3 is TGTGCCAGCAGCTTGGGCGGGGGCGAGCAGTACTTC. The gene calls are TRBV5-4 and TRBJ2-7; TRBD2 agrees at 7 bases. The CDR3 totals 12 residues. V lost 0 bases, J lost 6 bases, and 0 bases stayed unmatched. Germline V lookup: CDR1 SGHNT, CDR2 YYREEE (reference sequence).

The chain has TRBV9 and TRBJ1-1; D is possibly TRBD1 (5 bases). V was cut by 3 bases and J by 3 bases, with 9 bases left in between. Germline values: CDR1 SGDLS, CDR2 YYNGEE. The CDR3 runs to 13 residues. CDR3 sequence: CASSAEGHTEAFF. CDR3 nucleotide sequence: TGTGCCAGCAGCGCCGAGGGGCACACTGAAGCTTTCTTT.

The chain has TRBV27 and TRBJ2-3, with D perhaps TRBD1 (5 bases). V lost 6 bases to trimming and J lost 1 base, with 14 bases between them. CDR1 MNHEY and CDR2 SMNVEV come from the germline V gene (reference sequence). This CDR3 region has 15 residues. For the CDR3, the DNA is TGTGCCAGCAGGACGTGGGGCTCTCGCACAGATACGCAGTATTTT. This encodes CASRTWGSRTDTQYF.

The chain joins TRBV2 to TRBJ1-5; the D gene is possibly TRBD1 (6 bases). The V end lost 5 bases, the J end lost 0 bases, and 14 bases lay between the germline ends. Germline assignment: CDR1 SNHLY and CDR2 FYNNEI. This CDR3 comprises 16 residues. Here the CDR3 DNA reads TGTGCCAGCAGTTTTGGGGGGCAGATTAGCAATCAGCCCCAGCATTTT. It codes for CASSFGGQISNQPQHF.